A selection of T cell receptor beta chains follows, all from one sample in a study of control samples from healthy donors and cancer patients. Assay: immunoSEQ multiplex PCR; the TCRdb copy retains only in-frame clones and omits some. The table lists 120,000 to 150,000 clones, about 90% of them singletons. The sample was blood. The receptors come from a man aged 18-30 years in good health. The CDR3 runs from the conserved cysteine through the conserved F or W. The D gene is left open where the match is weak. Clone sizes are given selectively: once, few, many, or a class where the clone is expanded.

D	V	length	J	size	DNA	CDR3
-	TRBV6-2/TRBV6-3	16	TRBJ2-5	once	TGTGCCAGCAGTTTCCAGCGGACCAGACTCCAAGAGACCCAGTACTTC	CASSFQRTRLQETQYF
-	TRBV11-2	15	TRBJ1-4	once	TGTGCCAGCAGCTTAACCGGTAGGACTAATGAAAAACTGTTTTTT	CASSLTGRTNEKLFF
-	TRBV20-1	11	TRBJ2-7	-	TGCAGTGCTCCTCGACTAAACGAGCAGTACTTC	CSAPRLNEQYF
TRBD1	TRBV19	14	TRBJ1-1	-	TGTGCCAGTAGTATCCGGACAGGGAGCACTGAAGCTTTCTTT	CASSIRTGSTEAFF
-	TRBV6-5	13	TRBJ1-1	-	TGTGCCAGCCGGGGGACATACAACACTGAAGCTTTCTTT	CASRGTYNTEAFF
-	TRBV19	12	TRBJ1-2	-	TGTGCCAGTAGTATAGCCAGCTATGGCTACACCTTC	CASSIASYGYTF
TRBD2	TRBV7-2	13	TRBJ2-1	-	TGTGCCAGCAGCTTAGGACTAGCCGATGAGCAGTTCTTC	CASSLGLADEQFF
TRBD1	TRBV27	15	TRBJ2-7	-	TGTGCCAGCAGTTTATTAGGGGGCAATCCTTACGAGCAGTACTTC	CASSLLGGNPYEQYF
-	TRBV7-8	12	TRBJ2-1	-	TGTGCCAGCAGCAAGTCTCAGGGGGAGCAGTTCTTC	CASSKSQGEQFF
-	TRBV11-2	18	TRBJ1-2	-	TGTGCCAGCAGCTCGCTTTGGGGCCAGCGCGATCGGGGATATGGCTACACCTTC	CASSSLWGQRDRGYGYTF
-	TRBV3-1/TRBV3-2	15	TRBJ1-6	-	TGTGCCAGCAGCCACTCGGAAATTCTTAATTCACCCCTCCACTTT	CASSHSEILNSPLHF
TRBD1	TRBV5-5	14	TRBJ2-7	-	TGTGCCAGCAGCTTGGTGCAGGGGGATCTCGAGCAGTACTTC	CASSLVQGDLEQYF
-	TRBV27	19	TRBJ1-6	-	TGTGCCAGCAGTTTATTCTATTGGCATGAGGGCGCTTATAATTCACCCCTCCACTTT	CASSLFYWHEGAYNSPLHF
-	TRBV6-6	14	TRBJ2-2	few	TGTGCCAGCAGTTACAAGGGGAGCACCGGGGAGCTGTTTTTT	CASSYKGSTGELFF
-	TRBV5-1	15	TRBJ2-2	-	TGCGCCAGCCGAAAACAGGGCTCGAACACCGGGGAGCTGTTTTTT	CASRKQGSNTGELFF
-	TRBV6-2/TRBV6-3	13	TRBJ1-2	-	TGTGCCAGCAGTTCCTGGACGGCCTATGGCTACACCTTC	CASSSWTAYGYTF
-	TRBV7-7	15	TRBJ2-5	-	TGTGCCAGCAGCTTAGTCGTGGGGGCAGTGGAGACCCAGTACTTC	CASSLVVGAVETQYF
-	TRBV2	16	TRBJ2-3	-	TGTGCCAGCAGTGAACAAGGAGGAACAGGTACAGATACGCAGTATTTT	CASSEQGGTGTDTQYF
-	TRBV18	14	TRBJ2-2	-	TGTGCCAGCTCACTAGCGTCGGCGACCGGGGAGCTGTTTTTT	CASSLASATGELFF
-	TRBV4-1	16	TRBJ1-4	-	TGCGCCAGCAGCCACCCTCCCCGGGGGGACAATGAAAAACTGTTTTTT	CASSHPPRGDNEKLFF
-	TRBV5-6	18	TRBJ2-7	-	TGTGCCAGCAGCCGTCGATGGGCGTCCGACGGATATAACTACGAGCAGTACTTC	CASSRRWASDGYNYEQYF
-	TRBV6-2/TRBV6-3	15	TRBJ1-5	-	TGTGCCAGCAGTTACGGAGGGGGAAACGGCCAGCCCCAGCATTTT	CASSYGGGNGQPQHF
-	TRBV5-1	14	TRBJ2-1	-	TGCGCCAGCAGCCAAGCGGAGTCCTACAATGAGCAGTTCTTC	CASSQAESYNEQFF
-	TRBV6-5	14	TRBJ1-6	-	TGTGCCAGCAGCCCAGGGGTAGAAGGTTCACCCCTCCACTTT	CASSPGVEGSPLHF
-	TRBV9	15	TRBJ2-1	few	TGTGCCAGCAGCGTATCCGGGACTCCCTACAATGAGCAGTTCTTC	CASSVSGTPYNEQFF
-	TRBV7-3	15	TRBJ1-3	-	TGTGCCAGCAGCTTAAACCCAGGATATGGAAACACCATATATTTT	CASSLNPGYGNTIYF
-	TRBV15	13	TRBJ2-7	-	TGTGCCACCAGCAAACACGGTACCTACGAGCAGTACTTC	CATSKHGTYEQYF
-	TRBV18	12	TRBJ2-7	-	TGTGCCAGCTCACCAAACAACTACGAGCAGTACTTC	CASSPNNYEQYF